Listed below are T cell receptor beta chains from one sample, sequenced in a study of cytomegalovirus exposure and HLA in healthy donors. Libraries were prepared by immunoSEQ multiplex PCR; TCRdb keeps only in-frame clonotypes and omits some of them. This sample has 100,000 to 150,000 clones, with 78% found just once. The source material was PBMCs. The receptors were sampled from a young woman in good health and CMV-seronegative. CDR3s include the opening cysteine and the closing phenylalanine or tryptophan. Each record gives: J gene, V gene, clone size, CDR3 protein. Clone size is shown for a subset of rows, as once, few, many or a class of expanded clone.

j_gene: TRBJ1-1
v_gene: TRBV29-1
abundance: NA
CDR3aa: CSVGRDRVLNTEAFF

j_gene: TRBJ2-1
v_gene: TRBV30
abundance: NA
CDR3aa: CAWRTSAATYNEQFF

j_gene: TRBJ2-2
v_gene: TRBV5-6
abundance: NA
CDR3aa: CASSSVTGELFF

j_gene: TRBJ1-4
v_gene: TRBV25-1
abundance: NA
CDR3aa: CASSARTGFRNEKLFF

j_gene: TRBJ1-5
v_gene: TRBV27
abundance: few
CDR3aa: CASSNAGGAGQPQHF

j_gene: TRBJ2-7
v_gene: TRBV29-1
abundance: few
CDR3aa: CSAIAGGSYEQYF

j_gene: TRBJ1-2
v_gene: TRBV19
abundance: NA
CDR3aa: CASSIGGVDRGYTF

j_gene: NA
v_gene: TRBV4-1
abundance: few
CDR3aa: CASSQGLRGDEQYF

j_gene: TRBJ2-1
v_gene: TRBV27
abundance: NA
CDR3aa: CASRGTFGENEQFF

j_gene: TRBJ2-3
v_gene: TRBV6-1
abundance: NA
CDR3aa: CASSEATGGADTQYF

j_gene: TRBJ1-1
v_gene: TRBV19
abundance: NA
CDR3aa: CASSASTGGNSAFF

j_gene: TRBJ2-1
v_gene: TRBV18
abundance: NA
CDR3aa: CASSPPGTSGIDEQFF

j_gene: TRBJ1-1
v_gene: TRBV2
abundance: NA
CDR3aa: CASKEGWNTEAFF

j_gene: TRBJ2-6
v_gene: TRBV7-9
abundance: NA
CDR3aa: CASSLYGSGANVLTF

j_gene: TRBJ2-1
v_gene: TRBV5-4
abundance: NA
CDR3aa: CASSPPSGRLNEQFF